This T cell receptor (beta chain) derives from a study of blood T cell repertoires in COVID-19. Study-wide context: Italy, Spain and the United States were the sources of the convalescent and acute COVID-19 samples. PBMCs, B-cell-depleted T cells, or T cells were the source of the cDNA or gDNA that made up the material.

Methods used by the authors: Estimated nucleated cell counts came from reference gene primer amplification. This table comes from immunoSEQ multiplex PCR, and its TCRdb copy is limited to in-frame clones, with some not included. From that table come the V and J calls and clone size; the DNA was used to work out D and trimming. There are hundreds of thousands of clones in the sample; 70% to 90% occur only once, and about 9.1% lies in the top ten. Participants' own reports of clinical history determined their cohort assignment. In germline, CDR1 is SGDLS, CDR2 YYNGEE. The CDR3 runs 14 residues. V was cut by 3 bases and J by 6 bases, with 15 bases left in between.

The V call is TRBV9, the J call TRBJ1-2, with a tentative D call TRBD1 (5 bases). The TCR was taken from a woman in her fifties or sixties with acute COVID-19. The sequenced material came from PBMCs or T cells enriched from blood (not recorded which). For the CDR3, the DNA is TGTGCCAGCAGCGCCCAGGGTATCCTGGATGGCTACACCTTC. This translates into CASSAQGILDGYTF.